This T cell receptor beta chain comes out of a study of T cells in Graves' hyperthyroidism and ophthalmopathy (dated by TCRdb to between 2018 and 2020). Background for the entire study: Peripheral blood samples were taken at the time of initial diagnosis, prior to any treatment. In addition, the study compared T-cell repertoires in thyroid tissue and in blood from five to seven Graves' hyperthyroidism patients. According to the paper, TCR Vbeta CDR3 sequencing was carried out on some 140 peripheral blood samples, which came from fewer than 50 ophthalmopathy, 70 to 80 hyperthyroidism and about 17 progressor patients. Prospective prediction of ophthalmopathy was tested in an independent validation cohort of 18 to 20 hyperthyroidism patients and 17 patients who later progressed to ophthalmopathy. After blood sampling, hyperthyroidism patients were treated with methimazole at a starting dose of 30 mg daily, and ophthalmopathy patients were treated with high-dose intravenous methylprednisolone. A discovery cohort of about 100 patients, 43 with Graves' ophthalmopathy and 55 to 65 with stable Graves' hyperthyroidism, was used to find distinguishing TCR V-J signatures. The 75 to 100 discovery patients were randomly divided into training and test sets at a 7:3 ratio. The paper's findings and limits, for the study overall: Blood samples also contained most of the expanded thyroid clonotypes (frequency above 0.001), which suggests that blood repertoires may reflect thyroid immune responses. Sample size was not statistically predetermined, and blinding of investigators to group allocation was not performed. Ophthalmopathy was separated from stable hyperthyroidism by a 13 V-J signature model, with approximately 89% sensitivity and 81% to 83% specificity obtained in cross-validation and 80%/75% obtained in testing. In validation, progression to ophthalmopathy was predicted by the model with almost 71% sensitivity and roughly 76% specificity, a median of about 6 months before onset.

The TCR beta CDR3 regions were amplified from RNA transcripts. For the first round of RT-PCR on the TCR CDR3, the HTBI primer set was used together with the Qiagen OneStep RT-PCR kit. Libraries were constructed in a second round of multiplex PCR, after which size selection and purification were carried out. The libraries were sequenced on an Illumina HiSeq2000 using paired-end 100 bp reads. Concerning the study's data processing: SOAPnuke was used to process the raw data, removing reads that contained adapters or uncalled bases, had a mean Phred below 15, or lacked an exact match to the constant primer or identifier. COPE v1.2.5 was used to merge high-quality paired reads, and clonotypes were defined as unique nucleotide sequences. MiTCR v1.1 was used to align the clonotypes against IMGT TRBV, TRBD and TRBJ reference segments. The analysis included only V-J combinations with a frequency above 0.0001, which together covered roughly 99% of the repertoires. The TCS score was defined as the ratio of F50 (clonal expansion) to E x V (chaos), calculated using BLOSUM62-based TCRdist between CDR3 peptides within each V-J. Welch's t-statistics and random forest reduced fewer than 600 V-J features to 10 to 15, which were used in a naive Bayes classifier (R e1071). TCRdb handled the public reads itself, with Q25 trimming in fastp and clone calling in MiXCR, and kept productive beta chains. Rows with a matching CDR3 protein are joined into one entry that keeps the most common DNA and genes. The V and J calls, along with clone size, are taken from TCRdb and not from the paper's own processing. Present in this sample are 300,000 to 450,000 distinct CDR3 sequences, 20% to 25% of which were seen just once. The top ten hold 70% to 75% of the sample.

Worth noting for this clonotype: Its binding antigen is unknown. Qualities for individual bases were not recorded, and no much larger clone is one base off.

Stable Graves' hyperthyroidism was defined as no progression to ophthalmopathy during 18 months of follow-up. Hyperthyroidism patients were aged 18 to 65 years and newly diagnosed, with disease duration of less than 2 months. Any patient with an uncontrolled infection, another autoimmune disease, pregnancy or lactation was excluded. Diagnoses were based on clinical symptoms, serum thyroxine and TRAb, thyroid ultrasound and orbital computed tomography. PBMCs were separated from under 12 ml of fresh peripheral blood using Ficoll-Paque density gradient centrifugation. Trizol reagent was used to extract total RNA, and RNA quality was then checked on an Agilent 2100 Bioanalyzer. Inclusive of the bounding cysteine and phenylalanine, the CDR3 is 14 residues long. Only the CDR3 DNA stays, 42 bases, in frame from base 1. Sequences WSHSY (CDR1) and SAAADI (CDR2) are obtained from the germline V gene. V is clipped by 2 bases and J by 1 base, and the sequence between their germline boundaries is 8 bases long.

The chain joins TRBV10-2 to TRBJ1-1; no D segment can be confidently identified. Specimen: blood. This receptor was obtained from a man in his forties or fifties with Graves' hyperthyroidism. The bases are TGCGCCAGCAGTGAGCGGGTAACGAACACTGAAGCTTTCTTT. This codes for CASSERVTNTEAFF.